The 23 T cell receptor beta chains listed next were all sequenced from one sample in a study of blood T cells in healthy people across ages. Using a J-beta primer mix together with a sample-barcoded 5' primer, a second PCR was run for about 6 to 12 cycles. TCRdb fed the 5' RACE reads into MiXCR, producing one record per CDR3 protein. Among around 1.1 million distinct CDR3 sequences listed, more than 30% were seen once. The material sequenced was blood. The receptor set was obtained from a man between 18 and 29 years old in good health.

The J gene is TRBJ1-6, the V gene TRBV20-1; D not resolved. The CDR3 sequence is 15 residues long. The ends were cut back, 6 bases at V and 1 base at J, with 13 bases in the middle. CDR1 is DFQATT, CDR2 SNEGSKA, per germline (reference sequence). CDR3 DNA sequence: TGCAGTGCCCCCCACAGATCATCCTATAATTCACCCCTCCACTTT. This translates into CSAPHRSSYNSPLHF.

The chain has TRBV12-3 or TRBV12-4 and TRBJ2-2; D tentatively fits TRBD1 or TRBD2 (6 bases each). Trimming cost V 3 bases and J 6 bases, with 14 bases left between them. The CDR3 runs 15 residues. The CDR3 DNA is TGTGCCAGCAGTTTTTCGGGGGCTCGGGCCGGGGAGCTGTTTTTT. It codes for CASSFSGARAGELFF.

This chain's CDR3 is CASSLVTEPYGYTF. CDR3 in DNA: TGTGCCAGCAGCTTAGTTACAGAGCCCTATGGCTACACCTTC. This chain uses TRBV7-9 with TRBJ1-2; D unresolved. The CDR3 consists of 14 residues. The germline gives CDR1 SEHNR, CDR2 FQNEAQ (reference sequence). V shed 1 base and J shed 4 bases, with 10 bases lying between them.

The chain recombines TRBV2 with TRBJ1-1, with D perhaps TRBD1 (5 bases). The V end was cut by 3 bases, the J end by 5 bases, with 16 bases between. The germline gives CDR1 SNHLY, CDR2 FYNNEI. CDR3 length equals 15 residues. CDR3 coding DNA: TGTGCCAGCAGTGAGGTAGCAGGGAGGGTGACTGAAGCTTTCTTT. This gives the protein CASSEVAGRVTEAFF.

This clonotype was detected only a few times. CDR3 coding DNA: TGTGCCAGCAGAAAGCGGACTGATAGCAATCAGCCCCAGCATTTT. The encoded protein is CASRKRTDSNQPQHF. The chain is built from TRBV27 and TRBJ1-5; no clear D. The CDR3 contains 15 residues. Per the germline V gene, CDR1 is MNHEY and CDR2 is SMNVEV (reference sequence). V was pared by 6 bases and J by 0 bases, with 12 bases between.

CDR3 loop: CASSYSTGASYEKLFF. Written as DNA, the CDR3 is TGTGCCAGCAGTTACTCGACAGGGGCAAGCTATGAAAAACTGTTTTTT. The chain carries TRBV6-5 and TRBJ1-4, with 8 bases lining up with TRBD1. Germline trimming cut 0 bases from V and 6 bases from J; bases unmatched to any gene: 6. The CDR3 sequence is 16 residues long. CDR1 is MNHEY, CDR2 SVGAGI, per germline.

J is TRBJ2-6 and V is TRBV29-1; tentatively, D is TRBD1 (6 bases). The CDR3 loop spans 15 amino acids. The germline gives CDR1 SQVTM, CDR2 ANQGSEA. V lost 1 base to trimming and J lost 7 bases, with 14 bases between them. CDR3 residues: CSVEGTAGVANVLTF. CDR3 sequence (DNA): TGCAGCGTTGAAGGTACGGCAGGGGTAGCCAACGTCCTGACTTTC.

Concerning this clonotype: Compared with germline, one end of the junction differs, possibly owing to a read error. The chain links TRBV6-5 to TRBJ2-1; D gene ambiguous. The germline gives CDR1 MNHEY, CDR2 SVGAGI. The CDR3 is made up of 13 amino acids. CDR3 DNA sequence: TGTACCAGCAGCCCTTGGCGGTACAATGAGCAGTTCTTC. As protein: CTSSPWRYNEQFF.

For the CDR3, the DNA is TGCAGTGCTAGAGATAGAGCGGGGGGGCCCGGGAACACTGAAGCTTTCTTT. It codes for CSARDRAGGPGNTEAFF. The gene calls are TRBV20-1 and TRBJ1-1; possible D gene TRBD1, 6 bases. The V end was cut by 0 bases, the J end by 1 base, with 18 bases between. The CDR3 has 17 residues. Germline CDR1 and CDR2: DFQATT and SNEGSKA (reference sequence).

This chain uses TRBV25-1 with TRBJ1-2; 9 bases match TRBD1. Trimming took 4 bases from V and 3 from J; bases not matched to a gene: 6. Germline CDR1 and CDR2: MGHDK and SYGVNS. The CDR3 extends over 15 amino acids. CDR3: CASSAEGQGDYGYTF. The DNA of the CDR3 is TGTGCCAGCAGTGCGGAGGGACAGGGCGACTATGGCTACACCTTC.

This clonotype has only a few counts. DNA for the CDR3: TGTGCCAGCAGCTTAGCTCGGACTAGCGGGACCTACAATGAGCAGTTCTTC. The encoded protein is CASSLARTSGTYNEQFF. V and J are TRBV7-2 and TRBJ2-1; TRBD2 matches at 12 bases. The CDR3 has 17 residues. Germline V gene data show CDR1 as SGHTA and CDR2 as FQGNSA. J lost 2 bases, V lost 0 bases, and 2 bases had no gene match.

In its sample, this clonotype was seen a few times. The J gene is TRBJ2-2, the V gene TRBV5-6; D unclear. CDR1 and CDR2 from the germline V gene are SGHDT and YYEEEE. The CDR3 has 14 residues. The V end was cut by 1 base, the J end by 4 bases, with 8 bases between. The CDR3 DNA follows: TGTGCCAGCAGCTTGTCCCCAGGCACCGGGGAGCTGTTTTTT. Translating gives CASSLSPGTGELFF.

The genes are TRBV6-1 and TRBJ1-5, with D perhaps TRBD1 (5 bases). The CDR3 spans 15 residues. Germline CDR1 and CDR2: MNHNS and SASEGT. V lost 1 base, J lost 9 bases, and 16 bases lay in between. DNA for the CDR3: TGTGCCAGCAGTGAAGGGGGGACGGACAATGGGCCCCAGCATTTT. This codes for CASSEGGTDNGPQHF.

This clonotype was observed a few times. The chain links TRBV7-9 to TRBJ1-1; weak D call: TRBD1 (6 bases). V lost 7 bases and J 11 bases, leaving 17 bases between the germline ends. This CDR3 is built from 12 residues. CDR1 SEHNR and CDR2 FQNEAQ come from the germline V gene (reference sequence). The CDR3, as DNA: TGTGCCAGCACCCGGCCAGGGGATAGGGCTTTCTTT. Protein sequence: CASTRPGDRAFF. Looking up the rest from reference TRBV7-9 and TRBJ1-1 gives the full variable domain: DTGVSQNPRHKITKRGQNVTFRCDPISEHNRLYWYRQTLGQGPEFLTYFQNEAQLEKSRLLSDRFSAERPKGSFSTLEIQRTEQGDSAMYLCASTRPGDRAFFGQGTRLTVV.

The chain uses TRBV9 and TRBJ2-1, with D possibly TRBD2 on 6 matching bases. This CDR3 spans 17 amino acids. V was pared by 0 bases and J by 3 bases, with 16 bases between. Germline V gene data show CDR1 as SGDLS and CDR2 as YYNGEE. The DNA for the CDR3 is TGTGCCAGCAGCGTAGAAGCGGCTAGCGATTACTACAATGAGCAGTTCTTC. As protein: CASSVEAASDYYNEQFF.

This clonotype was seen more than once but under ten times. The rearrangement uses TRBV5-1 and TRBJ2-7, with 8 bases lining up with TRBD1. Germline loops: CDR1 SGHRS, CDR2 YFSETQ. The CDR3 loop spans 14 amino acids. J was trimmed by 6 bases and V by 4 bases; bases with no gene match: 9. In DNA, the CDR3 is TGCGCCAGCAGCGTGTCGAACAGGGGGAGCGAGCAGTACTTC. Amino acid sequence: CASSVSNRGSEQYF.

The V gene is TRBV7-2, the J gene TRBJ1-2, with D maybe TRBD1 (6 bases). This CDR3 spans 14 amino acids. From germline, CDR1 is SGHTA and CDR2 FQGNSA. The germline V and J ends were trimmed by 5 bases and 6 bases, with 16 bases remaining between them. CDR3 nucleotide sequence: TGTGCCAGCAGCGTAGTTCAGGGGCCGGATGGCTACACCTTC. Its translation is CASSVVQGPDGYTF.

This clonotype was counted a few times. The chain combines TRBV7-3 with TRBJ2-7, with TRBD2 matching 7 bases. The germline CDR1 and CDR2 sequences are SGHTA and FQGTGA. The CDR3 totals 17 residues. V lost 2 bases and J lost 7; bases outside the gene matches: 17. The CDR3, as DNA: TGTGCCAGCAGCTTATCGGGCAGGGAAGGGACTATCCTAGAGCAGTACTTC. Residues: CASSLSGREGTILEQYF.

This chain joins TRBV12-3 or TRBV12-4 and TRBJ1-3; D ambiguous. The ends were cut back, 4 bases at V and 1 base at J, with 5 bases in the middle. CDR3 length: 13 residues. The CDR3 coding sequence is TGTGCCAGCAGTTCAAGATCTGGAAACACCATATATTTT. This codes for CASSSRSGNTIYF.

This clonotype was seen more than once but under ten times. V usage is TRBV5-1 and J usage is TRBJ2-7, with 9 bases matching TRBD1. Matching the DNA end better, TRBJ2-5 makes the J call doubtful. The CDR3 consists of 16 residues. In germline, CDR1 is SGHRS, CDR2 YFSETQ. The CDR3 DNA reads TGCGCCAGCAGCTTGGCGGGGACAGGGACTTCAGAGACCCAGTACTTC. Translated: CASSLAGTGTSETQYF.

This clonotype came up a few times. This could be a read error, since a much larger clone is one nucleotide away. This chain links TRBV7-2 with TRBJ2-1, with D perhaps matching TRBD1 (5 bases). CDR1 is SGHTA, CDR2 FQGNSA, per germline. V was pared by 4 bases and J by 13 bases, with 17 bases between. The CDR3 length is 13 residues. As DNA, the CDR3 is TGTGCCAGCAGCTCGGACATTAGAGAGACCCAGTTCTTC. Translated: CASSSDIRETQFF. The full variable domain, with the rest looked up from reference TRBV7-2 and TRBJ2-1, is GAGVSQSPSNKVTEKGKDVELRCDPISGHTALYWYRQSLGQGLEFLIYFQGNSAPDKSGLPSDRFSAERTGGSVSTLTIQRTQQEDSAVYLCASSSDIRETQFFGPGTRLTVL.

The rearrangement uses TRBV6-5 and TRBJ2-3, with D uncertain. Trimming shortened V by 4 bases and J by 5 bases, and 10 bases separated the two germline ends. This CDR3 is 13 amino acids long. Germline CDR1 MNHEY, CDR2 SVGAGI. CDR3 residues: CASSSLARDTQYF. For the CDR3, the DNA is TGTGCCAGCAGTTCCCTCGCCCGAGATACGCAGTATTTT.

The chain recombines TRBV20-1 with TRBJ1-4; 9 nucleotides agree with TRBD1. Germline V gene sequence: CDR1 DFQATT, CDR2 SNEGSKA (reference sequence). The CDR3 consists of 14 residues. The V and J ends lost 6 bases and 7 bases, in that order; junction bases with no gene match: 9. The CDR3 is CSAEYRGQGEKLFF. The CDR3 DNA sequence: TGCAGTGCAGAGTACAGGGGGCAGGGTGAAAAACTGTTTTTT.